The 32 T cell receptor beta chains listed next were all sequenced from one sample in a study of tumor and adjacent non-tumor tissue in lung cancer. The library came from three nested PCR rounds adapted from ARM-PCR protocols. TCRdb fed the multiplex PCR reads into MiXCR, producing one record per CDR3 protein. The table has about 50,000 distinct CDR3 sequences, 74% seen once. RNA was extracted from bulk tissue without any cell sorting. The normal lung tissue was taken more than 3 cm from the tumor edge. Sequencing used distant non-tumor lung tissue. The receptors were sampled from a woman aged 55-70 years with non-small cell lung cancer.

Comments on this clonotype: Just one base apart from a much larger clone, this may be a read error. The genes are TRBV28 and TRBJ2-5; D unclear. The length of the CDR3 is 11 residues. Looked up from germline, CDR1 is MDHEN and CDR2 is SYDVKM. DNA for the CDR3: TGTGCCAGCAATTTACGCCAGTCTCAGTACTTC. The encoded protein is CASNLRQSQYF.

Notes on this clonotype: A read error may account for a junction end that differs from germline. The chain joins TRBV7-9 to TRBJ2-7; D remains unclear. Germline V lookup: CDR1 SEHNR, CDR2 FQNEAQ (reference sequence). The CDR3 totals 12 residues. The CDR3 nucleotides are TGTGCCAGCAGTTTAGATAGGTCCGAGCAGCACTTC. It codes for CASSLDRSEQHF.

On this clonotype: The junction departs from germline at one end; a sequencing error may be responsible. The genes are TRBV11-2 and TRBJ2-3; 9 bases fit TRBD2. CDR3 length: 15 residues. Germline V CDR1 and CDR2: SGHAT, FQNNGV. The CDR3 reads CASSSDLGGGGTHYF. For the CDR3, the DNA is TGTGCCAGCAGCTCAGATCTCGGCGGGGGGGGTACGCATTATTTT.

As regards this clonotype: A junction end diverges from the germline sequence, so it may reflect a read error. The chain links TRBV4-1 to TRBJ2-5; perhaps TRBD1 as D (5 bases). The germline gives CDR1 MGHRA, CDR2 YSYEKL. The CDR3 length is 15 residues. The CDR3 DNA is TGCGCCAGAAGCCAAGACGTGGGGCTCCAGGAGACCCAGTACTTC. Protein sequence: CARSQDVGLQETQYF.

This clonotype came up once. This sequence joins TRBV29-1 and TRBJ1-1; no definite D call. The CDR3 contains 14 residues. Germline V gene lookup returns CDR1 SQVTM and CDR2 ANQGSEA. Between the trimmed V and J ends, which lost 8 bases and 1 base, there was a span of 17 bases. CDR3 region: CSMKPSPENTEAFF. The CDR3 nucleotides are TGCAGCATGAAACCCTCCCCCGAGAACACTGAAGCTTTCTTT.

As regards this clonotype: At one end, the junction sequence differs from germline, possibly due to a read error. The CDR3 region is CANSDRDSGRYEQYF. The CDR3 DNA reads as TGCGCCAACAGCGACCGGGACAGTGGGCGTTACGAGCAGTACTTC. The chain is built from TRBV11-2 and TRBJ2-7; 7 positions agree with TRBD1. This CDR3 spans 15 amino acids. The V gene's germline CDR1 is SGHAT and CDR2 FQNNGV.

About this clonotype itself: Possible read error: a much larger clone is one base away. CDR3 protein: CASSQDPGVTGNSIYF. In DNA form, the CDR3 reads TGCGCCAGCAGCCAAGATCCGGGGGTTACTGGAAACAGCATATATTTT. The chain has TRBV4-3 and TRBJ1-3; D may be TRBD1 (5 bases). The germline V gene encodes CDR1 LGHNA and CDR2 YSLEER. The CDR3 sequence is 16 residues long.

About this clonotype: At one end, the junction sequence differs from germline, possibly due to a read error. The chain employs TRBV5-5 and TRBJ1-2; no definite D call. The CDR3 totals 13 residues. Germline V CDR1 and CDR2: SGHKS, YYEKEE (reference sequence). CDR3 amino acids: CASSLDGGYGFTF. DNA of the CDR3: TGTGCCAGCAGCTTGGACGGTGGCTATGGCTTCACCTTC. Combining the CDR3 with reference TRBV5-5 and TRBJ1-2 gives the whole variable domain DAGVTQSPTHLIKTRGQQVTLRCSPISGHKSVSWYQQVLGQGPQFIFQYYEKEERGRGNFPDRFSARQFPNYSSELNVNALLLGDSALYLCASSLDGGYGFTFGSGTRLTVV.

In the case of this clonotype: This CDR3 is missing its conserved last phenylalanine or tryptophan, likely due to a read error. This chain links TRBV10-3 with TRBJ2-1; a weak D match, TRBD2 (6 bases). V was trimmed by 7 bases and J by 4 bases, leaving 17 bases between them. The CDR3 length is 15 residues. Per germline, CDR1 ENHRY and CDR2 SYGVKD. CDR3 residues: CAITVGSGKYNEQFL. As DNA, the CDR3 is TGTGCCATCACTGTAGGTAGCGGCAAATACAATGAGCAGTTCTTA.

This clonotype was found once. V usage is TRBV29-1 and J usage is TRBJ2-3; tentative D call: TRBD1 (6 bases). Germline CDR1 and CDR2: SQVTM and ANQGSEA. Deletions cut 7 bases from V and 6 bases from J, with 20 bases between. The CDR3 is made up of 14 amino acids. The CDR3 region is CSAPWTRDTDTQYF. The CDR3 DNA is TGCAGCGCTCCCTGGACAAGGGACACGGATACGCAGTATTTT.

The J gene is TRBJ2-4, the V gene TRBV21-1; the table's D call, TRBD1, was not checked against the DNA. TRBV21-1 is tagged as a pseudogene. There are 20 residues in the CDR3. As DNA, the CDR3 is TGTGCCAGCAGCAAAAAGGTCCCGGGCAAGGGTGGGAATGCCAAAAACATTCAGTACTTC. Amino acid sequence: CASSKKVPGKGGNAKNIQYF.

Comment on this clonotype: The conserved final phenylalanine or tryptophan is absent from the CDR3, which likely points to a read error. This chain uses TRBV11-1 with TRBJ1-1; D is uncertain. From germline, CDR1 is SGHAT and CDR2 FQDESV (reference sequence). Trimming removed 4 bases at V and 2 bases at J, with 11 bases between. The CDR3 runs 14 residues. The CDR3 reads CASSSSGKNTEAFS. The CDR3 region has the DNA TGTGCCAGCAGCTCGAGCGGTAAAAACACTGAAGCTTTCTCT.

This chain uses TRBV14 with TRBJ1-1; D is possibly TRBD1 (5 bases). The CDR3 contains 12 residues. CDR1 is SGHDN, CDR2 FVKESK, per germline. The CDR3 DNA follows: TGTGTCAACAGCCGGGACGGGGTGGAAGCTTTCTTT. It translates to CVNSRDGVEAFF.

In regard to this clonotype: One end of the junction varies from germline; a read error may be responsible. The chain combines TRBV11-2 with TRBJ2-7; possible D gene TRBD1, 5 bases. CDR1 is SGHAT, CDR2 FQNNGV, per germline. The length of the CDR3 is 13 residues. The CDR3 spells CACSLGDGYEQYF. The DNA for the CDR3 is TGTGCCTGCAGCTTAGGGGATGGCTACGAGCAGTACTTC.

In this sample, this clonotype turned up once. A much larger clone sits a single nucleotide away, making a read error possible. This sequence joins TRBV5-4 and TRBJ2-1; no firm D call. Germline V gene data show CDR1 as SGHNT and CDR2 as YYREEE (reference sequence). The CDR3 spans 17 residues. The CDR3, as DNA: TGTGTCAGCAGCTTGGGCAGCCCTCTAGACTCCTACAATGAGCAGTTCTTC. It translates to CVSSLGSPLDSYNEQFF.

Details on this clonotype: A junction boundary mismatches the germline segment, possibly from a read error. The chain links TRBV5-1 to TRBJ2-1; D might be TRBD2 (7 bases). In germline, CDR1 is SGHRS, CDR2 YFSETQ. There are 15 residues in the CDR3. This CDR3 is CTSSLGGQVDNEQFF. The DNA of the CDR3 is TGCACCAGCAGCTTGGGGGGGCAGGTAGACAATGAGCAGTTCTTC.

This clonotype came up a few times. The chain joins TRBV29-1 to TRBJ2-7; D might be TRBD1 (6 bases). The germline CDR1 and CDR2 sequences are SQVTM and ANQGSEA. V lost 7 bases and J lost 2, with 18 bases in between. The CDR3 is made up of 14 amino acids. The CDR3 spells CSAARAGDAYEQYF. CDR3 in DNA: TGCAGCGCTGCAAGGGCAGGGGACGCCTACGAGCAGTACTTC.

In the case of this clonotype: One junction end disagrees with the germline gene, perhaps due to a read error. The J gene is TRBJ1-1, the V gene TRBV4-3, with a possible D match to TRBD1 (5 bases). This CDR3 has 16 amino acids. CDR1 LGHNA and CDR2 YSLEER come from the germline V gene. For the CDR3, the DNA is TGCGCCAGCAACCAAGATATGTCAGGGAGGTACAGTGAAGCTTTCTTT. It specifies CASNQDMSGRYSEAFF.

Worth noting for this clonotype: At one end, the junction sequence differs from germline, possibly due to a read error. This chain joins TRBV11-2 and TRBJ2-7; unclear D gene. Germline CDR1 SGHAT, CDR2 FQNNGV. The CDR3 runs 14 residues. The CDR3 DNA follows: TGTGCCAGCAGCTTAGACAGCAGTCCCTACGAGCAGTATTTC. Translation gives CASSLDSSPYEQYF.

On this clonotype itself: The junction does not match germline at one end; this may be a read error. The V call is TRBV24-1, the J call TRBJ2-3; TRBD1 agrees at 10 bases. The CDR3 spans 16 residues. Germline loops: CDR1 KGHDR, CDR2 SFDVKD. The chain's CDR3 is CVTSGRQGAGTDTQYF. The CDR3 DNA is TGTGTCACCAGTGGCAGACAGGGGGCCGGCACAGATACGCAATATTTT.

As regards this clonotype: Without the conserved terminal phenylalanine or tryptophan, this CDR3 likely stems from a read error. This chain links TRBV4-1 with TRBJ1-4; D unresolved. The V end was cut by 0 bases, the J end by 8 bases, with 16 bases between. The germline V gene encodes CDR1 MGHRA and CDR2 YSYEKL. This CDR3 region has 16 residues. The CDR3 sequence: CASSQDQAGRSEKLFL. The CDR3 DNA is TGCGCCAGCAGCCAAGATCAGGCGGGGAGATCAGAAAAACTGTTTTTA.

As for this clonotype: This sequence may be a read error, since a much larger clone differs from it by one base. The CDR3 here is CASSGPSGIKTQYF. For the CDR3, the DNA is TGTGCCAGCAGTGGCCCTAGCGGGATAAAGACGCAGTATTTT. J is TRBJ2-3 and V is TRBV6-2 or TRBV6-3, with 9 bases that match TRBD2. This CDR3 is 14 amino acids long. V shed 5 bases and J 9 bases; nucleotides not matched to a gene: 9. Germline lookup yields CDR1 MNHEY and CDR2 SVGEGT.

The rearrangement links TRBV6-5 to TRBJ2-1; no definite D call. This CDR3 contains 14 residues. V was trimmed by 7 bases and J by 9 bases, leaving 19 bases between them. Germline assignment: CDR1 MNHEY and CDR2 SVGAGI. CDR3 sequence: CASMSQAKGGEQFF. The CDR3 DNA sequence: TGTGCCAGCATGAGTCAGGCTAAGGGTGGTGAGCAGTTCTTC.

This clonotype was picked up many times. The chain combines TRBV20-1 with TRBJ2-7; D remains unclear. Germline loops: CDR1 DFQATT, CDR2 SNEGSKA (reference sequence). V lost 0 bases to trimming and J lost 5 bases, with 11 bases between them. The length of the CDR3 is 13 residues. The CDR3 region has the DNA TGCAGTGCTAGAGAGAATCCTGGCGACGAGCAGTACTTC. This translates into CSARENPGDEQYF.

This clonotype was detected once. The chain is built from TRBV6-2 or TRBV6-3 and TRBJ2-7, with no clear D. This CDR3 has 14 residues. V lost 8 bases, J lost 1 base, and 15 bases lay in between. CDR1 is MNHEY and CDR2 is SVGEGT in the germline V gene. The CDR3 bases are TGTGCCAGCCAGGTGAAAGGAACGTCCTACGAGCAGTACTTC. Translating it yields CASQVKGTSYEQYF.

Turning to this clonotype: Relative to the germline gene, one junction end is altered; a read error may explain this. The CDR3 nucleotides read TGTGACAGCAGCTTAGCAACAGTGCGTGAGCACTTCTTC. Translated: CDSSLATVREHFF. This sequence joins TRBV11-1 and TRBJ2-1, with D unresolved. This CDR3 comprises 13 residues. Looked up from germline, CDR1 is SGHAT and CDR2 is FQDESV (reference sequence).

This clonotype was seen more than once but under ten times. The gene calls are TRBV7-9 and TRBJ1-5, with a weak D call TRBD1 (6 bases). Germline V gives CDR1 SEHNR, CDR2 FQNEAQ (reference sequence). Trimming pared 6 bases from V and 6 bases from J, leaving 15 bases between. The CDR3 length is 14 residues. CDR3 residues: CASSTQGGSQPQHF. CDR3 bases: TGTGCCAGCAGTACACAGGGCGGCAGTCAGCCCCAGCATTTT.

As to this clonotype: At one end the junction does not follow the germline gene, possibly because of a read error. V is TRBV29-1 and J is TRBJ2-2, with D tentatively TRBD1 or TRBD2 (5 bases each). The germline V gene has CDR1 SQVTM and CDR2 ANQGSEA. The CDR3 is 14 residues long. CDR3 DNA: TGCAGTGTTACAAGGACAAGGAACACCGGGGAGCCGTTTTTT. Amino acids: CSVTRTRNTGEPFF.

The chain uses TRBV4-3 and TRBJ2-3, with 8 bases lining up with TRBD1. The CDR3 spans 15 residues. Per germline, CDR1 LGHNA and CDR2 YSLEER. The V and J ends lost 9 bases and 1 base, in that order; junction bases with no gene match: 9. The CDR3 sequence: CASSSGRGRTDTQYF. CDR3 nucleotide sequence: TGCGCCAGTAGCTCGGGCAGGGGGCGCACAGATACGCAGTATTTT.

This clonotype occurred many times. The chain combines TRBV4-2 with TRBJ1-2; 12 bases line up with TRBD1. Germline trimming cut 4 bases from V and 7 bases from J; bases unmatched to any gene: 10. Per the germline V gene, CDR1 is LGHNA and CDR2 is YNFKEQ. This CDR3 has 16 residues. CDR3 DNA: TGTGCCAGCAGCCCTGACCCGGGACAGGGGGCGTTTGGCTACACCTTC. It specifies CASSPDPGQGAFGYTF.

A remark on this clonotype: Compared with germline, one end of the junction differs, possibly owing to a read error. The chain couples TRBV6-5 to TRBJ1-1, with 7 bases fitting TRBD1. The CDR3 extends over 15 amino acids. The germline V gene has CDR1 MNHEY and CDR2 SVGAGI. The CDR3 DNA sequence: TGTGCCAGCAGGGACGCAGGGGGGGTGAACACAGAAGCTTTCTTT. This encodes CASRDAGGVNTEAFF.

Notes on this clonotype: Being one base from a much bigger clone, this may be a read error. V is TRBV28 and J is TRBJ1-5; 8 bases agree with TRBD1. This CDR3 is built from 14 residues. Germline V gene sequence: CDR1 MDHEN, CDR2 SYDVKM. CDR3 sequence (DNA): TGTGCCAGCAGTGACCCACAGGGGGGGCAGCCCCGGCATTTT. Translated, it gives CASSDPQGGQPRHF.